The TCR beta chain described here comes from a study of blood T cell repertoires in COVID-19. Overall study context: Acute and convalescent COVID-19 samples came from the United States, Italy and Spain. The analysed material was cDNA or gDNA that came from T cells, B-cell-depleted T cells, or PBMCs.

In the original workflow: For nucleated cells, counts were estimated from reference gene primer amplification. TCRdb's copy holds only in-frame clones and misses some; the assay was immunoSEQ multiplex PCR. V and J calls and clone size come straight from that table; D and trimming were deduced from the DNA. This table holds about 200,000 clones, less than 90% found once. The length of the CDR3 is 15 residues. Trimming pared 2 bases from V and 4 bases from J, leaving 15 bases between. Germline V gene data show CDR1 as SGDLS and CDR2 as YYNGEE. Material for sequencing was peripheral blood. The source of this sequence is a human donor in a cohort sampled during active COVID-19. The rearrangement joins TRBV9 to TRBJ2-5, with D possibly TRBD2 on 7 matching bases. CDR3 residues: CASSVGGGPAETQYF. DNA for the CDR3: TGTGCCAGCAGCGTCGGCGGGGGCCCCGCAGAGACCCAGTACTTC.